The entry below gives a single T cell receptor beta chain sequence along with its context. The antigen remains undetermined. The study ran its PCR with 60 Vbeta and 13 Jbeta primers. Sequencing was performed with immunoSEQ multiplex PCR; in TCRdb, only in-frame clones are kept and a portion is missing. The sample has 150,000 to 200,000 clones, approximately 85% seen once. The germline CDR1 and CDR2 sequences are SEHNR and FQNEAQ (reference sequence). The CDR3 loop spans 15 amino acids. Losses at the gene ends were 8 bases for V and 4 bases for J; bases not matched to a gene: 11. These data come from a study of cytomegalovirus exposure and HLA in healthy donors. Overall study context: Earlier work reported 95 million to 130 million unique TCR beta sequences from roughly 180 million T cells.

The study, taken as a whole, reports: Certain indistinguishable V segments, among them TRBV6-2 and TRBV6-3, were excluded. There were 160 or so TCR beta chains listed as cytomegalovirus-associated. Sequencing artifact likely explains a cluster of highly shared sequence variants.

This chain connects TRBV7-9 to TRBJ1-2; 9 bases map to TRBD1. This TCR was sampled from a woman aged 45-65 years in good health and CMV-seronegative. Sequencing input: PBMCs. DNA for the CDR3: TGTGCCAGCGTATTGAAGGACAGGGGAAGCTATGGCTACACCTTC. It translates to CASVLKDRGSYGYTF.